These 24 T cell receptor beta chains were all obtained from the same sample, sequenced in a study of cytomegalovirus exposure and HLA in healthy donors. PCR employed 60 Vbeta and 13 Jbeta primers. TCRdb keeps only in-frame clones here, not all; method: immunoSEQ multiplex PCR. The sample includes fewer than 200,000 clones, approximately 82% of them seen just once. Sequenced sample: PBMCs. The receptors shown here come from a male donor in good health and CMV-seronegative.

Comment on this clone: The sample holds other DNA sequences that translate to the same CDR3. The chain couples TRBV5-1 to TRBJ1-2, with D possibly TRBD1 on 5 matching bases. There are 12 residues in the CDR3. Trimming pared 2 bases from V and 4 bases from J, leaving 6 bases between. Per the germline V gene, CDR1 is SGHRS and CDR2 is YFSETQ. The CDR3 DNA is TGCGCCAGCAGCTTAGACAGCTATGGCTACACCTTC. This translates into CASSLDSYGYTF.

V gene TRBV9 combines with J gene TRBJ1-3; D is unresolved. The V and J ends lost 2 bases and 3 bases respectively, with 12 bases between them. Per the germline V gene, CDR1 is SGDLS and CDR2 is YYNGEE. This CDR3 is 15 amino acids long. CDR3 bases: TGTGCCAGCAGCGTCGGGGTGGGAGATGGAAACACCATATATTTT. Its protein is CASSVGVGDGNTIYF.

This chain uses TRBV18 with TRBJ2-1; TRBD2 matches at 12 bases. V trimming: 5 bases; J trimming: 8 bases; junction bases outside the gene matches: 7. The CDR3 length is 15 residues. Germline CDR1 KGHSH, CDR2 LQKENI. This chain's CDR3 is CASSLTSGSFDEQFF. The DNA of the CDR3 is TGTGCCAGCTCATTGACTAGCGGGAGTTTCGATGAGCAGTTCTTC.

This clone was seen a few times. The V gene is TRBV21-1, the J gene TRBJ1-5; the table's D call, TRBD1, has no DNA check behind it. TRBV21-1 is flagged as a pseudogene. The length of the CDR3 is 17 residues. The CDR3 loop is CASSTTGGGCGNQPQHF. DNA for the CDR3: TGTGCCAGCAGCACGACAGGGGGGGGTTGTGGCAATCAGCCCCAGCATTTT.

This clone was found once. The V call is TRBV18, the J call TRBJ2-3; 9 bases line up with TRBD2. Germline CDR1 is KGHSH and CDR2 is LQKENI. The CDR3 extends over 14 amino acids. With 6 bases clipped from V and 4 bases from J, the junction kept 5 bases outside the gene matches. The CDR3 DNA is TGTGCCAGCTCCCGAACTAGCGGGTCAGATACGCAGTATTTT. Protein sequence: CASSRTSGSDTQYF.

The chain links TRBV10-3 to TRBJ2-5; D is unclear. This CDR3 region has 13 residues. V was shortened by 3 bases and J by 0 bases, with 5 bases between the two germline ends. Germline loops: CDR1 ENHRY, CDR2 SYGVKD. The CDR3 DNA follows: TGTGCCATCAGTGATCCTTACCAAGAGACCCAGTACTTC. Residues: CAISDPYQETQYF.

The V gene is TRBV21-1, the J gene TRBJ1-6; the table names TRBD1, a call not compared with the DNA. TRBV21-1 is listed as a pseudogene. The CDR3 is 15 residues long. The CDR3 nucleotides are TGTGCCAGCGGTAAAAGACAGCCCTATAATTCACCCCTCCACTTT. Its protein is CASGKRQPYNSPLHF.

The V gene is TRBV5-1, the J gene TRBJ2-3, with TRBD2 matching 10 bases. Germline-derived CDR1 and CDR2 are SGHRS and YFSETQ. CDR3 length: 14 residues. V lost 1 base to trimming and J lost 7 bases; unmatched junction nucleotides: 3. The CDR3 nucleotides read TGCGCCAGCAGCTTGTCTAGCGGGAGCAATACGCAGTATTTT. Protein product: CASSLSSGSNTQYF.

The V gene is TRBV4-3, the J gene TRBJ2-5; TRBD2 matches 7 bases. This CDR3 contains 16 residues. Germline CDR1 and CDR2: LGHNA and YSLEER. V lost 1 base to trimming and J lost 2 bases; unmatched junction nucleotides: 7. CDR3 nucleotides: TGCGCCAGCAGCCAAGGCGTAGCGGGCGCTCAAGAGACCCAGTACTTC. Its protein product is CASSQGVAGAQETQYF.

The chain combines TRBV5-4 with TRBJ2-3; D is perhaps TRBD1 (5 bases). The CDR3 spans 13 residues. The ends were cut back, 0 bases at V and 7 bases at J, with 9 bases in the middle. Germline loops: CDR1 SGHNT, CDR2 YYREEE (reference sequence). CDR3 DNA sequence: TGTGCCAGCAGCTTGGCGACAGCTAATACGCAGTATTTT. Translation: CASSLATANTQYF.

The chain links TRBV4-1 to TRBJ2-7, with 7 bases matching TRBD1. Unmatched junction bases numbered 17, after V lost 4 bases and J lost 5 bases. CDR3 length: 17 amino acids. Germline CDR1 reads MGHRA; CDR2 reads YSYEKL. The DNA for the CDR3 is TGCGCCAGCAGCCCCTCCTATAAACAGGGGATGAGAAACGAGCAGTACTTC. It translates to CASSPSYKQGMRNEQYF.

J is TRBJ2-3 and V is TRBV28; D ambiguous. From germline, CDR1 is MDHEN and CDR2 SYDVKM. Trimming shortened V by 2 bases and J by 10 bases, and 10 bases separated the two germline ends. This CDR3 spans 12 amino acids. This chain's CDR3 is CASSLVVAPQYF. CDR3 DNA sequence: TGTGCCAGCAGTTTAGTGGTAGCCCCGCAGTATTTT.

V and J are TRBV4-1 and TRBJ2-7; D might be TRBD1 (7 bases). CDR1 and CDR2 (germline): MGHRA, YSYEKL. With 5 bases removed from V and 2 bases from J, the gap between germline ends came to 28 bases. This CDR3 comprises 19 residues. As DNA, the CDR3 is TGCGCCAGCAGCGGGACTCCCAACCCAAGCCCGGGACAGCCCTACGAGCAGTACTTC. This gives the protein CASSGTPNPSPGQPYEQYF.

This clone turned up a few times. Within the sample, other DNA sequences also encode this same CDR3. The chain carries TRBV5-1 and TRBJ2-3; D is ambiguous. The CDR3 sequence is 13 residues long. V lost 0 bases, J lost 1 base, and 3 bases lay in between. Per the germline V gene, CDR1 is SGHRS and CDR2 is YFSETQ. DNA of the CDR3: TGCGCCAGCAGCTTGGCAGGCACAGATACGCAGTATTTT. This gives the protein CASSLAGTDTQYF.

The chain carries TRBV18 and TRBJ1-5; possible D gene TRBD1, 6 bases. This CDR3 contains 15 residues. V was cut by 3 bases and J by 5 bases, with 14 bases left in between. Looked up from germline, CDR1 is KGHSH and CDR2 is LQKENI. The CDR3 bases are TGTGCCAGCTCACCCAACACAGGGTCGGATCAGCCCCAGCATTTT. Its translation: CASSPNTGSDQPQHF.

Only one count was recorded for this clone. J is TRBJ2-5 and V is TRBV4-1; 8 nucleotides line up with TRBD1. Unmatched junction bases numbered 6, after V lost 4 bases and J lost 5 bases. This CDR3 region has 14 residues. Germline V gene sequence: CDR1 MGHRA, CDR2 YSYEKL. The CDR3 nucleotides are TGCGCCAGCAGCCTAGGACAGGGTGGTGAGACCCAGTACTTC. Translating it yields CASSLGQGGETQYF.

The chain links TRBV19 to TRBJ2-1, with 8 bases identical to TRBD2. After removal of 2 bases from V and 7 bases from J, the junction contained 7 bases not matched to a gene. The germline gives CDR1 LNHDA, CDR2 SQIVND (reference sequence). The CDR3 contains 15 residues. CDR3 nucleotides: TGTGCCAGTAGTATACTACTAGCGGTCAAGAATGAGCAGTTCTTC. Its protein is CASSILLAVKNEQFF.

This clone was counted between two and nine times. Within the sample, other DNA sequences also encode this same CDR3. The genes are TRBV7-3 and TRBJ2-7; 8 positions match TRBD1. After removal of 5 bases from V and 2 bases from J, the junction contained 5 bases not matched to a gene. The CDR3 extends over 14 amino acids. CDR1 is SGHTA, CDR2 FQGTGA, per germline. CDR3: CASSRGQGPYEQYF. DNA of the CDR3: TGTGCCAGCAGCCGTGGACAGGGACCCTACGAGCAGTACTTC.

The CDR3 spells CASSIGTGNYEQYF. The CDR3 coding sequence is TGTGCCAGTAGTATAGGAACAGGAAACTACGAGCAGTACTTC. V and J are TRBV19 and TRBJ2-7; maybe TRBD1 (5 bases). Germline loops: CDR1 LNHDA, CDR2 SQIVND (reference sequence). V lost 1 base, J lost 3 bases, and 10 bases lay in between. The CDR3 consists of 14 residues.

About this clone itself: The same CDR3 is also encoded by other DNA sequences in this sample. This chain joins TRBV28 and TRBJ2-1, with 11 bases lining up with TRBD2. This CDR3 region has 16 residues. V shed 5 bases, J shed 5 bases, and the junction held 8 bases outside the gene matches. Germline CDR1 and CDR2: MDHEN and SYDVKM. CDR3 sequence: CASSPTSGKGNNEQFF. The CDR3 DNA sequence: TGTGCCAGCAGTCCGACTAGCGGGAAAGGAAACAATGAGCAGTTCTTC.

The CDR3 protein is CASSIQGTGELFF. DNA for the CDR3: TGTGCCAGTAGTATTCAGGGCACCGGGGAGCTGTTTTTT. This chain uses TRBV19 with TRBJ2-2; possibly TRBD1 for D (5 bases). The CDR3 spans 13 residues. Germline assignment: CDR1 LNHDA and CDR2 SQIVND (reference sequence). Between the trimmed V and J ends, which lost 3 bases and 4 bases, there was a span of 6 bases.

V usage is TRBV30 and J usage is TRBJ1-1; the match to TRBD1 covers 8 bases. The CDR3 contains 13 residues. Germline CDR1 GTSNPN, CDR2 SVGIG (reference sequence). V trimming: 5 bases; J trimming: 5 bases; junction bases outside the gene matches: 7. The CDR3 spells CAWGPQGGTEAFF. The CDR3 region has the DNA TGTGCCTGGGGACCACAGGGGGGTACTGAAGCTTTCTTT. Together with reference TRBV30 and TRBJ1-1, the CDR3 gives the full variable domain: SQTIHQWPATLVQPVGSPLSLECTVEGTSNPNLYWYRQAAGRGLQLLFYSVGIGQISSEVPQNLSASRPQDRQFILSSKKLLLSDSGFYLCAWGPQGGTEAFFGQGTRLTVV.

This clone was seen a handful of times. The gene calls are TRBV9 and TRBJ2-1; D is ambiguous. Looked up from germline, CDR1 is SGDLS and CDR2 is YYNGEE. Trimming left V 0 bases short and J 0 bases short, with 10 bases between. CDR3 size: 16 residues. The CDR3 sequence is CASSVGAEPSYNEQFF. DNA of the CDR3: TGTGCCAGCAGCGTAGGGGCAGAGCCCTCCTACAATGAGCAGTTCTTC.

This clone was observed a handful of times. CDR3 bases: TGTGCCAGCAGTTCCCGGACAGGGATCGGTCAGCCCCAGCATTTT. This encodes CASSSRTGIGQPQHF. This chain connects TRBV27 to TRBJ1-5; TRBD1 matches 8 bases. This CDR3 has 15 amino acids. V lost 4 bases, J lost 6 bases, and 8 bases stayed unmatched. Germline V gene data show CDR1 as MNHEY and CDR2 as SMNVEV (reference sequence).